The 28 T cell receptor beta chains below were found in one sample sequenced in a study of CD8 T cells in ankylosing spondylitis. TCRdb itself ran the 5' RACE reads through MiXCR, one entry per CDR3 protein. This table has a few hundred thousand distinct CDR3 sequences, less than 25% appearing once. Sequenced sample: blood, either unsorted or a sorted T cell fraction (not recorded which). These receptor sequences come from a female donor with ankylosing spondylitis or in good health (not recorded which).

There are a few counts of this clonotype. The chain joins TRBV9 to TRBJ2-2; 10 bases are a match to TRBD2. The V gene's germline CDR1 is SGDLS and CDR2 YYNGEE. This CDR3 comprises 16 residues. V gave up 0 bases and J gave up 4 bases; unmatched junction bases: 3. This CDR3 is CASSVEAGGFTGELFF. For the CDR3, the DNA is TGTGCCAGCAGCGTAGAAGCGGGAGGGTTCACCGGGGAGCTGTTTTTT.

The chain combines TRBV24-1 with TRBJ2-1; TRBD2 matches 7 bases. This CDR3 contains 14 residues. The V and J ends lost 7 bases and 7 bases, in that order; junction bases with no gene match: 9. Germline V gene data show CDR1 as KGHDR and CDR2 as SFDVKD. CDR3 DNA sequence: TGTGCCACCAGGAGTCCGGGGAGGGAGAATGAGCAGTTCTTC. This sequence encodes CATRSPGRENEQFF.

This clonotype occurred a few times. The CDR3 sequence: CASSLDRGRAGELFF. In DNA form, the CDR3 reads TGTGCCAGCAGTCTAGACAGGGGGCGAGCCGGGGAGCTGTTTTTT. V usage is TRBV12-3 or TRBV12-4 and J usage is TRBJ2-2; the match to TRBD1 covers 10 bases. With V trimmed by 5 bases and J by 6 bases, 6 bases remained unmatched. The CDR3 is 15 amino acids.

The rearrangement links TRBV5-5 to TRBJ2-4, with TRBD1 identical over 9 bases. Germline CDR1 is SGHKS and CDR2 is YYEKEE (reference sequence). The CDR3 spans 15 residues. Trimming removed 0 bases from V and 8 bases from J; junction bases left unmatched: 6. The CDR3 bases are TGTGCCAGCAGCTTGGAAGGGACAGGGAGAGACATTCAGTACTTC. It specifies CASSLEGTGRDIQYF.

The J gene is TRBJ1-1, the V gene TRBV20-1; D not certain. Germline V gene data show CDR1 as DFQATT and CDR2 as SNEGSKA (reference sequence). The CDR3 is made up of 15 amino acids. V lost 2 bases to trimming and J lost 5 bases, with 18 bases between them. The CDR3 DNA reads TGCAGTGCTAGACTGCCCGCCCTGGGCGGGACTGAAGCTTTCTTT. Protein sequence: CSARLPALGGTEAFF.

J is TRBJ2-2 and V is TRBV27; 7 nucleotides align to TRBD2. Germline V gene data show CDR1 as MNHEY and CDR2 as SMNVEV (reference sequence). This CDR3 contains 15 residues. The V gene end was trimmed by 3 bases and the J gene end by 3 bases; junction bases not matched to a gene: 4. The CDR3 DNA follows: TGTGCCAGCAGTTTGGGGAGGGGCTACACCGGGGAGCTGTTTTTT. It yields the protein CASSLGRGYTGELFF.

The CDR3 loop is CASSRLLAGGQDEQFF. The DNA for the CDR3 is TGCGCCAGCAGCCGCCTACTAGCGGGAGGGCAGGATGAGCAGTTCTTC. The gene calls are TRBV4-3 and TRBJ2-1; TRBD2 matches at 13 bases. The ends lost 4 bases at V and 8 bases at J; junction bases unmatched: 8. Germline-derived CDR1 and CDR2 are LGHNA and YSLEER. The CDR3 has 16 amino acids.

CDR3 in DNA: TGTGCCAGCTCACCACCGGATAGGGGACCCCCCTACAATGAGCAGTTCTTC. Amino acids: CASSPPDRGPPYNEQFF. This sequence joins TRBV18 and TRBJ2-1; D is perhaps TRBD1 or TRBD2 (5 bases each). Germline values: CDR1 KGHSH, CDR2 LQKENI. This CDR3 region has 17 residues. With 0 bases removed from V and 2 bases from J, the gap between germline ends came to 14 bases.

At least ten counts were recorded for this clonotype. The CDR3 loop is CASSLESEKLFF. Here the CDR3 DNA reads TGCGCCAGCAGCTTGGAATCCGAAAAACTGTTTTTT. The rearrangement links TRBV5-1 to TRBJ1-4, with D uncertain. V lost 0 bases to trimming and J lost 8 bases, with 5 bases between them. The CDR3 contains 12 residues. Germline values: CDR1 SGHRS, CDR2 YFSETQ. The full variable domain, in which reference TRBV5-1 and TRBJ1-4 provide the parts outside the CDR3, is KAGVTQTPRYLIKTRGQQVTLSCSPISGHRSVSWYQQTPGQGLQFLFEYFSETQRNKGNFPGRFSGRQFSNSRSEMNVSTLELGDSALYLCASSLESEKLFFGSGTQLSVL.

This clonotype was seen ten or more times. This chain links TRBV29-1 with TRBJ1-4; D remains unclear. Trimming pared 1 base from V and 8 bases from J, leaving 14 bases between. The germline CDR1 and CDR2 sequences are SQVTM and ANQGSEA. The CDR3 is 14 residues long. CDR3 region: CSVEGSGDREKLFF. The CDR3 region has the DNA TGCAGCGTTGAAGGATCTGGAGATCGGGAAAAACTGTTTTTT.

The gene calls are TRBV20-1 and TRBJ2-7, with 10 bases aligning to TRBD2. V trimming: 0 bases; J trimming: 6 bases; junction bases outside the gene matches: 20. Germline CDR1 and CDR2: DFQATT and SNEGSKA (reference sequence). The length of the CDR3 is 19 residues. This CDR3 reads CSARDPASGRSYGPTEQYF. CDR3 sequence (DNA): TGCAGTGCTAGAGATCCGGCTAGCGGGAGAAGTTACGGCCCTACCGAGCAGTACTTC.

The J gene is TRBJ2-3, the V gene TRBV7-9; 7 bases are a match to TRBD1. Germline CDR1 is SEHNR and CDR2 is FQNEAQ (reference sequence). V trimming: 6 bases; J trimming: 4 bases; junction bases outside the gene matches: 10. The length of the CDR3 is 15 residues. In nucleotides, the CDR3 is TGTGCCAGCAGTTCCGACAGGGCGAGATCAGATACGCAGTATTTT. Encoded protein: CASSSDRARSDTQYF.

This clonotype was seen ten or more times. J is TRBJ2-3 and V is TRBV29-1; no definite D call. The germline CDR1 and CDR2 sequences are SQVTM and ANQGSEA. This CDR3 is 13 amino acids long. Trimming shortened V by 4 bases and J by 2 bases, and 10 bases separated the two germline ends. CDR3 sequence: CSVVGVLTDTQYF. The CDR3 DNA follows: TGCAGCGTTGTTGGGGTCCTCACAGATACGCAGTATTTT.

A few counts support this clonotype. CDR3 DNA: TGCAGTGCTAGAGGGGGGAACTACCAAGAGACCCAGTACTTC. This translates into CSARGGNYQETQYF. The chain carries TRBV20-1 and TRBJ2-5; tentatively, D is TRBD1 or TRBD2 (5 bases each). CDR3 length equals 14 residues. Trimming took off 1 base at V and 0 bases at J, with 9 bases between the two ends. CDR1 DFQATT and CDR2 SNEGSKA come from the germline V gene (reference sequence).

The chain links TRBV12-3 or TRBV12-4 to TRBJ1-1; D is ambiguous. Trimming took 11 bases from V and 3 from J, leaving 16 bases between them. The CDR3 has 13 residues. CDR3 nucleotides: TGTGCCGATAAGGCGGGTTTGGACACTGAAGCTTTCTTT. Translation: CADKAGLDTEAFF.

The table lists this clonotype with many counts. The chain employs TRBV20-1 and TRBJ2-1, with 15 bases identical to TRBD2. Germline V gene data show CDR1 as DFQATT and CDR2 as SNEGSKA (reference sequence). This CDR3 is 13 amino acids long. V lost 5 bases to trimming and J lost 9 bases; unmatched junction nucleotides: 2. In DNA, the CDR3 is TGCAGTGCTCCGGGACTAGCGGGAGGTGAGCAGTTCTTC. Its translation: CSAPGLAGGEQFF.

The V gene is TRBV10-3, the J gene TRBJ1-2, with 7 nucleotides matching TRBD1. J gave up 4 bases and V 6 bases, and 5 bases lay outside the gene matches. CDR3 length equals 13 residues. Germline V CDR1 and CDR2: ENHRY, SYGVKD. CDR3 sequence: CAIRRDRVYGYTF. Here the CDR3 DNA reads TGTGCCATCAGGCGAGACAGGGTCTATGGCTACACCTTC.

This clonotype was counted only a few times. The J gene is TRBJ2-7, the V gene TRBV20-1, with 7 bases that match TRBD1. With 0 bases clipped from V and 1 base from J, the junction kept 9 bases outside the gene matches. The CDR3 length is 16 residues. CDR1 DFQATT and CDR2 SNEGSKA come from the germline V gene (reference sequence). The CDR3 DNA is TGCAGTGCTAGAGAGGGCCGAGGGGGCGTATCCTACGAGCAGTACTTC. Translated: CSAREGRGGVSYEQYF.

This clonotype has just a few counts. The V call is TRBV3-1, the J call TRBJ2-2; possibly TRBD1 or TRBD2 for D (5 bases each). V was trimmed by 3 bases and J by 6 bases, leaving 11 bases between them. This CDR3 is built from 14 residues. Germline CDR1 LGHDT, CDR2 YNNKEL (reference sequence). CDR3 in amino acids: CASSQGPYPGELFF. In DNA form, the CDR3 reads TGTGCCAGCAGCCAGGGACCCTACCCCGGGGAGCTGTTTTTT.

The V gene is TRBV4-3, the J gene TRBJ2-5; D gene unclear. The ends were cut back, 0 bases at V and 7 bases at J, with 12 bases in the middle. The CDR3 has 14 residues. Germline values: CDR1 LGHNA, CDR2 YSLEER. CDR3 DNA sequence: TGCGCCAGCAGCCAAGATCACCGAAGAGGGACCCAGTACTTC. The encoded protein is CASSQDHRRGTQYF.

The chain has TRBV6-5 and TRBJ1-3, with D unresolved. The CDR3 is 16 amino acids. Trimming cost V 4 bases and J 0 bases, with 13 bases left between them. Germline-derived CDR1 and CDR2 are MNHEY and SVGAGI. CDR3 sequence reads: CASSSPGLSSGNTIYF. CDR3 coding DNA: TGTGCCAGCAGTTCCCCGGGGTTGAGCTCTGGAAACACCATATATTTT.

This clonotype was seen only a few times. CDR3 residues: CASRWTGLNTEAFF. The CDR3 region has the DNA TGTGCCAGCAGATGGACAGGGCTGAACACTGAAGCTTTCTTT. V gene TRBV7-2 combines with J gene TRBJ1-1; 8 bases are shared with TRBD1. Germline CDR1 is SGHTA and CDR2 is FQGNSA. V trimming: 6 bases; J trimming: 0 bases; junction bases outside the gene matches: 3. The length of the CDR3 is 14 residues.

The chain has TRBV6-2 or TRBV6-3 and TRBJ2-1, with a tentative D call TRBD1 (5 bases). From germline, CDR1 is MNHEY and CDR2 SVGEGT. The CDR3 loop spans 13 amino acids. The V and J ends lost 6 bases and 7 bases respectively, with 13 bases between them. The DNA for the CDR3 is TGTGCCAGCAGCTATGGACAAGGGAATGAGCAGTTCTTC. Translating it yields CASSYGQGNEQFF.

This clonotype was counted only a few times. This chain connects TRBV6-6 to TRBJ1-1; D uncertain. CDR3 length equals 13 residues. Trimming left V 6 bases short and J 10 bases short, with 18 bases between. Germline V CDR1 and CDR2: MNHNY, SVGAGI (reference sequence). CDR3 residues: CASRHAGSNGAFF. The CDR3 DNA follows: TGTGCCAGCAGACATGCCGGATCGAATGGAGCTTTCTTT.

The CDR3 coding sequence is TGTGCCAGCAGTTACTCGAGTGGCGAGGGACACATCAATCAGCCCCAGCATTTT. Protein product: CASSYSSGEGHINQPQHF. The chain employs TRBV6-2 or TRBV6-3 and TRBJ1-5, with TRBD1 as a possible D gene (6 bases). V lost 0 bases to trimming and J lost 3 bases, with 18 bases between them. Germline lookup yields CDR1 MNHEY and CDR2 SVGEGT. This CDR3 has 18 amino acids.

The chain combines TRBV24-1 with TRBJ2-1; the D is unclear. V was pared by 2 bases and J by 0 bases, with 4 bases between. Germline V gives CDR1 KGHDR, CDR2 SFDVKD. This CDR3 spans 14 amino acids. CDR3 protein: CATSDSASYNEQFF. CDR3 nucleotides: TGTGCCACCAGTGATTCGGCCTCCTACAATGAGCAGTTCTTC.

J is TRBJ2-7 and V is TRBV10-3, with D possibly being TRBD1 or TRBD2 (6 bases each). The CDR3 extends over 12 amino acids. Trimming removed 10 bases at V and 3 bases at J, with 13 bases between. Germline V gene sequence: CDR1 ENHRY, CDR2 SYGVKD. This CDR3 reads CATQGSGYEQYF. CDR3 sequence (DNA): TGTGCCACACAGGGTAGCGGCTACGAGCAGTACTTC.

This clonotype was counted a few times. The CDR3 protein is CASSQHRVNTEAFF. The CDR3 DNA reads TGTGCCAGCAGCCAACATAGAGTGAACACTGAAGCTTTCTTT. This rearrangement joins TRBV14 to TRBJ1-1, with D uncertain. This CDR3 comprises 14 residues. V lost 2 bases, J lost 0 bases, and 7 bases lay in between. The germline CDR1 and CDR2 sequences are SGHDN and FVKESK. The whole variable domain, filled in from reference TRBV14 and TRBJ1-1, reads EAGVTQFPSHSVIEKGQTVTLRCDPISGHDNLYWYRRVMGKEIKFLLHFVKESKQDESGMPNNRFLAERTGGTYSTLKVQPAELEDSGVYFCASSQHRVNTEAFFGQGTRLTVV.